This T cell receptor (beta chain) was obtained from a study of T cell changes during pregnancy in multiple sclerosis. The method was immunoSEQ multiplex PCR; TCRdb's version includes in-frame clones alone and lacks a portion of them. The sample yields tens of thousands of clones, more than 85% seen once. This TCR came from a female donor in good health, enrolled as a control in a pregnancy study. This specimen was CD4+ T cells from peripheral blood mononuclear cells, taken in the third trimester of pregnancy.

The chain's CDR3 is CASRTTGGRGYTF. In nucleotides, the CDR3 is TGCGCCAGCAGGACTACAGGGGGCCGTGGCTACACCTTC. The chain employs TRBV5-1 and TRBJ1-2, with 9 bases aligning to TRBD1. The V and J ends lost 5 bases and 7 bases, in that order; junction bases with no gene match: 6. The CDR3 runs 13 residues. The V gene's germline CDR1 is SGHRS and CDR2 YFSETQ.